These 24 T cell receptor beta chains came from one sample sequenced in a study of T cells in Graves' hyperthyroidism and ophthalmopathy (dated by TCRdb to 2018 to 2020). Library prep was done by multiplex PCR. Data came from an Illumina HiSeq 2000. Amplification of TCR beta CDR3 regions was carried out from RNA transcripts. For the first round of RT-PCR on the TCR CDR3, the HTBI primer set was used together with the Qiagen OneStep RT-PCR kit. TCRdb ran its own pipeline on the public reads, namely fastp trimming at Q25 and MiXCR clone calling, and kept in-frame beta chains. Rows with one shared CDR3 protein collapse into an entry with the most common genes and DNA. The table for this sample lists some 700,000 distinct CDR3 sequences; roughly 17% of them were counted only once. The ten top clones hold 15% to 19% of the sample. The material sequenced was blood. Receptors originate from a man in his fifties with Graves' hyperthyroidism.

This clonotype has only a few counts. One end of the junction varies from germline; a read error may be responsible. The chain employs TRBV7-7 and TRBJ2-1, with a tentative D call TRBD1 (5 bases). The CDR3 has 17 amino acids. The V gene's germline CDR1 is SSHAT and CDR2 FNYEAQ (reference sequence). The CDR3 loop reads CASSRSPLDRSYNEQFF. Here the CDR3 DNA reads TGTGCTAGCAGCAGGTCGCCGCTCGACAGATCCTACAATGAGCAGTTCTTC.

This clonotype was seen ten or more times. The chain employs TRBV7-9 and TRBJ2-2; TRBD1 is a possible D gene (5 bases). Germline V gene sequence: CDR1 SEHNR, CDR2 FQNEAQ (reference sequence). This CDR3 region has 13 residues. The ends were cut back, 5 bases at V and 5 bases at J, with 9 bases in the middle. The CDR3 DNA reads TGTGCCAGCAGCACCCGACAGACCGGGGAGCTGTTTTTT. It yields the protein CASSTRQTGELFF.

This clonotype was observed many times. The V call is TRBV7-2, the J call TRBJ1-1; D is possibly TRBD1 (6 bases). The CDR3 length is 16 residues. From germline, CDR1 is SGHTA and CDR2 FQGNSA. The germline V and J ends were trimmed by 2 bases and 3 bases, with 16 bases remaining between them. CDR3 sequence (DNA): TGTGCCAGCAGCTTATTCGGGGGCAGCTTGGACACTGAAGCTTTCTTT. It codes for CASSLFGGSLDTEAFF.

The CDR3 loop is CSASELVPYEQYF. The CDR3 DNA reads as TGCAGTGCTAGTGAACTAGTCCCCTACGAGCAGTACTTC. The genes are TRBV20-1 and TRBJ2-7; tentatively, D is TRBD2 (5 bases). Trimming left V 3 bases short and J 2 bases short, with 11 bases between. This CDR3 has 13 residues. CDR1 is DFQATT and CDR2 is SNEGSKA in the germline V gene (reference sequence).

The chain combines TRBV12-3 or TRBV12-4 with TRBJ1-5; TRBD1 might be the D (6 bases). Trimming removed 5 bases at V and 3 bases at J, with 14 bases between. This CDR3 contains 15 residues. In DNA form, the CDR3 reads TGTGCCAGCAGTAGACGACAGGCCTACAATCAGCCCCAGCATTTT. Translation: CASSRRQAYNQPQHF.

The CDR3 DNA sequence: TGTGCCAGCAGCCAACGAAGGTCGAAGGAGCTGTTTTTT. Residues: CASSQRRSKELFF. The chain carries TRBV4-2 and TRBJ2-2; no firm D call. The CDR3 length is 13 residues. Germline-derived CDR1 and CDR2 are LGHNA and YNFKEQ. V dropped 2 bases and J dropped 10 bases, with 11 bases sitting between them.

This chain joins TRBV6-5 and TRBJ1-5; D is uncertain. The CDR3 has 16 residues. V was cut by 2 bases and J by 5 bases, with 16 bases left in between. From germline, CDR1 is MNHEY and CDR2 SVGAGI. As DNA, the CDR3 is TGTGCCAGCAGTTACACCGGGAGCCAGCAGGATCAGCCCCAGCATTTT. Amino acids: CASSYTGSQQDQPQHF.

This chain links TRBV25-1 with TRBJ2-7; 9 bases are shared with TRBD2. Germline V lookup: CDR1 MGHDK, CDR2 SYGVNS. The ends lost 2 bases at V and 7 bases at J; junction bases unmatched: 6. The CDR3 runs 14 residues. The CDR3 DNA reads TGTGCCAGCAGTGAAGTAGCGGGAGCACGGGAGCAGTACTTC. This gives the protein CASSEVAGAREQYF.

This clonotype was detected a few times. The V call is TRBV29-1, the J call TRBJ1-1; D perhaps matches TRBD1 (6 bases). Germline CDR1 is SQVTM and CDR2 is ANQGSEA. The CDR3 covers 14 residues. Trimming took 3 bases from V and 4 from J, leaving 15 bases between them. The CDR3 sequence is CSVEGTQGPTEAFF. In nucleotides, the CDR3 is TGCAGCGTTGAGGGGACACAGGGCCCCACTGAAGCTTTCTTT.

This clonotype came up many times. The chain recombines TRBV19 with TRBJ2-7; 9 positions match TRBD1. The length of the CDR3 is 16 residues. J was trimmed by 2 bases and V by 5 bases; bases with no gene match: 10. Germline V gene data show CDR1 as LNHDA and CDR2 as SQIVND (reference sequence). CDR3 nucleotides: TGTGCCAGTAGTTCCAACCGGGACAGGGCTGCCTACGAGCAGTACTTC. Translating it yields CASSSNRDRAAYEQYF.

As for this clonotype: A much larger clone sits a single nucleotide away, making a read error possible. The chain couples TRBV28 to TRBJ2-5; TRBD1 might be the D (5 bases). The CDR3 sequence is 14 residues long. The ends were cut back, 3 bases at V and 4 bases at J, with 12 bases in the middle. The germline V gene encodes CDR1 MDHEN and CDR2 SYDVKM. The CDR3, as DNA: TGTGCCAGCAGTTTCACCCAGGGCAGAGAGACCCAGTACTTC. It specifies CASSFTQGRETQYF.

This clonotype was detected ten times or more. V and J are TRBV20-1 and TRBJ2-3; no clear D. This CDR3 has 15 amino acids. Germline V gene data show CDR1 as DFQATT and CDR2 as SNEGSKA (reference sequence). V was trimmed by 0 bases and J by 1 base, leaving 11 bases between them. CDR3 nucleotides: TGCAGTGCTAGAGATCCCCCACCTCGCACAGATACGCAGTATTTT. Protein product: CSARDPPPRTDTQYF.

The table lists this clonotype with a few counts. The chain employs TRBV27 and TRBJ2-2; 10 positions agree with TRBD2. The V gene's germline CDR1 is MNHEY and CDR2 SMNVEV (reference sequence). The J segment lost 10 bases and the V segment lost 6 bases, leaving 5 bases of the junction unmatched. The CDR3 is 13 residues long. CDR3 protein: CASRASGRVELFF. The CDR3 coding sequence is TGTGCCAGCAGGGCTAGCGGGAGAGTGGAGCTGTTTTTT.

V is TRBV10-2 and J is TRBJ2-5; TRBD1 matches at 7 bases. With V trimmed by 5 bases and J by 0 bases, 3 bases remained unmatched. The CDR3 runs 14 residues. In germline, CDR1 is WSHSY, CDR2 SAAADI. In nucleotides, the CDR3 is TGCGCCAGCAGTATAGGACAGGACCAAGAGACCCAGTACTTC. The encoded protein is CASSIGQDQETQYF.

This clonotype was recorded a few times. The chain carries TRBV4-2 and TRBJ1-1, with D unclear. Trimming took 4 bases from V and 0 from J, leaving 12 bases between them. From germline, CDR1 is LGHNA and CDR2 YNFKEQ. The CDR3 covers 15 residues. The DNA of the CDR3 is TGTGCCAGCAGCCCAAACCCGGACTTGAACACTGAAGCTTTCTTT. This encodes CASSPNPDLNTEAFF.

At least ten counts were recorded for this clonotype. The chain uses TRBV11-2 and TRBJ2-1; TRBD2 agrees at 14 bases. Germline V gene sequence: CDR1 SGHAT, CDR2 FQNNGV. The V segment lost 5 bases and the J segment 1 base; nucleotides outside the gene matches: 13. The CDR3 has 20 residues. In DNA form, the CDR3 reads TGTGCCAGCAGCGATCTTTCGGGACTAGCGGGAGTAGGGTCCTACAATGAGCAGTTCTTC. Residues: CASSDLSGLAGVGSYNEQFF.

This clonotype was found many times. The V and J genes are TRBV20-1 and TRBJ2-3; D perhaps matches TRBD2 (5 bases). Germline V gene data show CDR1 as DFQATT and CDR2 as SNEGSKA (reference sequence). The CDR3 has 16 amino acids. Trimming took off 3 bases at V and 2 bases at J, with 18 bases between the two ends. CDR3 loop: CSARDPLAPPTDTQYF. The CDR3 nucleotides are TGCAGTGCTAGGGACCCCCTAGCCCCCCCCACAGATACGCAGTATTTT.

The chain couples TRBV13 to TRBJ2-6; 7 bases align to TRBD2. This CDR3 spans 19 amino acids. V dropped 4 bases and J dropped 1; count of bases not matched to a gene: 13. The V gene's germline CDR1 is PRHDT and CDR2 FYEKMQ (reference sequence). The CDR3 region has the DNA TGTGCCAGCAGCTCCCCATTAGCCAGGGAGGGGTCTGGGGCCAACGTCCTGACTTTC. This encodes CASSSPLAREGSGANVLTF.

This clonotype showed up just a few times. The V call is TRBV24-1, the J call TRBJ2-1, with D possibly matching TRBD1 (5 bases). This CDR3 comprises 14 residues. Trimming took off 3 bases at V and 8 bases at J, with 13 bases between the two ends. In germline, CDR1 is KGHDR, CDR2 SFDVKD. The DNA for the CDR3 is TGTGCCACCAGTGATCGAGTAGGGGTCTATGAGCAGTTCTTC. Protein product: CATSDRVGVYEQFF.

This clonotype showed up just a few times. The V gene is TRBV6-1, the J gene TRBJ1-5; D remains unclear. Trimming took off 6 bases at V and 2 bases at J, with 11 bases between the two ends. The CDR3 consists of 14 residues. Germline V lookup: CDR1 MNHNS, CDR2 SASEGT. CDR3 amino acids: CASSHGFGNQPQHF. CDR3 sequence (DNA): TGTGCCAGCAGCCACGGGTTTGGCAATCAGCCCCAGCATTTT.

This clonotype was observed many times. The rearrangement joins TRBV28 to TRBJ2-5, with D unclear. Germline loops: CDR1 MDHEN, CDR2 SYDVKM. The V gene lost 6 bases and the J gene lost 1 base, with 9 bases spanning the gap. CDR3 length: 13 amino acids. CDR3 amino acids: CASRWITQETQYF. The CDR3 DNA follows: TGTGCCAGCAGGTGGATCACCCAAGAGACCCAGTACTTC.

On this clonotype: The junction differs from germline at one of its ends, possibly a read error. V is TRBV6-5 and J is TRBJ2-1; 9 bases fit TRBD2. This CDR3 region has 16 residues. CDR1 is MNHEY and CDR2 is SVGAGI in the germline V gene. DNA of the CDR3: TGTGCCAGCGGTTACTCCCCCAGGACTAGCGAAAATGAGCAGTTCTTC. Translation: CASGYSPRTSENEQFF.

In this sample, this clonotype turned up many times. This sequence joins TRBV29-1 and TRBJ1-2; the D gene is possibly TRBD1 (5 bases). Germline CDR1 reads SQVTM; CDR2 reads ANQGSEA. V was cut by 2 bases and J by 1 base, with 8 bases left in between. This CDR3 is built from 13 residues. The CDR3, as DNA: TGCAGCGTTGAATTGACAGATAACTATGGCTACACCTTC. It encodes CSVELTDNYGYTF. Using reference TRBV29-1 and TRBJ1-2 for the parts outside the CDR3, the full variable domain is SAVISQKPSRDICQRGTSLTIQCQVDSQVTMMFWYRQQPGQSLTLIATANQGSEATYESGFVIDKFPISRPNLTFSTLTVSNMSPEDSSIYLCSVELTDNYGYTFGSGTRLTVV.

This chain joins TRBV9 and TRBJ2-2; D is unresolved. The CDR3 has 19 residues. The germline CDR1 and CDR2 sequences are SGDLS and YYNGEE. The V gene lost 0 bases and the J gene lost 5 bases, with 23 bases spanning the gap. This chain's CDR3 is CASSVGYSSVDRLTGELFF. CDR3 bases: TGTGCCAGCAGCGTAGGATATTCGTCCGTGGACCGGCTGACCGGGGAGCTGTTTTTT. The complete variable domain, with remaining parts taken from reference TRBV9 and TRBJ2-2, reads DSGVTQTPKHLITATGQRVTLRCSPRSGDLSVYWYQQSLDQGLQFLIQYYNGEERAKGNILERFSAQQFPDLHSELNLSSLELGDSALYFCASSVGYSSVDRLTGELFFGEGSRLTVL.